The 32 T cell receptor beta chains listed next were all sequenced from one sample in a study of post-analysis software for immune sequencing data. No antigen has been identified for these receptors. Unique molecular identifiers tagged the TCR beta cDNA libraries. Each CDR3 protein is one row after TCRdb ran MiXCR on the PCR reads. The sample has hundreds of thousands of distinct CDR3 sequences; 30% are singletons. Overall study results and limits: Elevated frequency relative to controls characterized four to six TRBV segments in patients, TRBV5-6, TRBV5-1 and TRBV20-1 among them.

The source material was blood. These receptors came from a girl aged 5 to 17 with multiple sclerosis.

A few counts support this clonotype. V usage is TRBV20-1 and J usage is TRBJ2-3, with 8 nucleotides matching TRBD1. V gave up 5 bases and J gave up 1 base; unmatched junction bases: 8. Per the germline V gene, CDR1 is DFQATT and CDR2 is SNEGSKA (reference sequence). The CDR3 consists of 15 residues. The CDR3 nucleotides are TGCAGTGCTGCTACACCGGGACAGGGCACAGATACGCAGTATTTT. This sequence encodes CSAATPGQGTDTQYF.

CDR3 nucleotide sequence: TGCAGCGAGGGGGCCCTCGCCAATGAGCAGTTCTTC. This encodes CSEGALANEQFF. The chain employs TRBV29-1 and TRBJ2-1; TRBD1 agrees at 7 bases. Trimming removed 7 bases from V and 6 bases from J; junction bases left unmatched: 6. This CDR3 has 12 residues. CDR1 is SQVTM and CDR2 is ANQGSEA in the germline V gene.

This clonotype was recorded a few times. The chain is built from TRBV20-1 and TRBJ2-5; maybe TRBD2 (6 bases). Germline loops: CDR1 DFQATT, CDR2 SNEGSKA (reference sequence). V was clipped by 0 bases and J by 1 base, with 12 bases between them. There are 15 residues in the CDR3. CDR3 in amino acids: CSARDLRTTQETQYF. The CDR3 DNA sequence: TGCAGTGCTAGAGATCTTAGGACTACCCAAGAGACCCAGTACTTC.

This clonotype has more than one count but fewer than ten. The rearrangement uses TRBV4-3 and TRBJ1-4; D gene unclear. Germline assignment: CDR1 LGHNA and CDR2 YSLEER. CDR3 length equals 15 residues. The V end lost 1 base, the J end lost 0 bases, and 6 bases lay between the germline ends. The CDR3 coding sequence is TGCGCCAGCAGCCAAGGACTTACAACTAATGAAAAACTGTTTTTT. As protein: CASSQGLTTNEKLFF.

The rearrangement links TRBV2 to TRBJ2-3; D is undetermined. This CDR3 region has 10 residues. Germline V gives CDR1 SNHLY, CDR2 FYNNEI. V lost 8 bases and J lost 6, with 6 bases in between. The CDR3 DNA reads as TGTGCCAGCTTAAGGGATACGCAGTATTTT. As protein: CASLRDTQYF. The full variable domain, in which reference TRBV2 and TRBJ2-3 provide the parts outside the CDR3, is EPEVTQTPSHQVTQMGQEVILRCVPISNHLYFYWYRQILGQKVEFLVSFYNNEISEKSEIFDDQFSVERPDGSNFTLKIRSTKLEDSAMYFCASLRDTQYFGPGTRLTVL.

The chain combines TRBV20-1 with TRBJ1-5; D possibly corresponds to TRBD1 (6 bases). The CDR3 sequence is 14 residues long. V was trimmed by 6 bases and J by 3 bases, leaving 15 bases between them. Germline-derived CDR1 and CDR2 are DFQATT and SNEGSKA (reference sequence). CDR3 in amino acids: CSAKTPGVNQPQHF. The CDR3 bases are TGCAGTGCCAAAACCCCAGGGGTCAATCAGCCCCAGCATTTT.

The J gene is TRBJ2-7, the V gene TRBV9; D gene ambiguous. The germline CDR1 and CDR2 sequences are SGDLS and YYNGEE. V was pared by 0 bases and J by 2 bases, with 9 bases between. CDR3 size: 14 residues. CDR3 bases: TGTGCCAGCAGCGTAGCGTTGGGGACCTACGAGCAGTACTTC. This encodes CASSVALGTYEQYF.

This clonotype was found a few times. This rearrangement joins TRBV14 to TRBJ2-3; D is possibly TRBD1 (6 bases). This CDR3 is built from 12 residues. The germline CDR1 and CDR2 sequences are SGHDN and FVKESK. V gave up 4 bases and J gave up 8 bases, with 10 bases separating them. CDR3 amino acids: CASSPQGATQYF. Here the CDR3 DNA reads TGTGCCAGCAGCCCACAGGGAGCTACGCAGTATTTT.

This chain joins TRBV6-5 and TRBJ1-2, with D perhaps TRBD1 (6 bases). The CDR3 spans 14 residues. With 5 bases removed from V and 8 bases from J, the gap between germline ends came to 18 bases. CDR1 is MNHEY and CDR2 is SVGAGI in the germline V gene. DNA for the CDR3: TGTGCCAGCAGTGATAGGATCCGGGACACCGGCTACACCTTC. Amino acids: CASSDRIRDTGYTF.

Many counts were recorded for this clonotype. J is TRBJ2-3 and V is TRBV7-2; D remains ambiguous. Per germline, CDR1 SGHTA and CDR2 FQGNSA. The V end lost 5 bases, the J end lost 4 bases, and 10 bases lay between the germline ends. The CDR3 extends over 13 amino acids. CDR3 sequence: CASSNAPPDTQYF. The CDR3 DNA follows: TGTGCCAGCAGCAACGCCCCCCCAGATACGCAGTATTTT.

The rearrangement joins TRBV28 to TRBJ2-7; D uncertain. CDR3 length: 12 amino acids. V was trimmed by 2 bases and J by 3 bases, leaving 5 bases between them. Per the germline V gene, CDR1 is MDHEN and CDR2 is SYDVKM. CDR3 loop: CASSLNRYEQYF. CDR3 in DNA: TGTGCCAGCAGTTTAAATCGCTACGAGCAGTACTTC.

The chain recombines TRBV5-1 with TRBJ2-3; the match to TRBD1 covers 8 bases. V lost 4 bases, J lost 2 bases, and 12 bases stayed unmatched. This CDR3 has 17 residues. The germline gives CDR1 SGHRS, CDR2 YFSETQ. CDR3 in amino acids: CASSHSGRGPHTDTQYF. In DNA form, the CDR3 reads TGCGCCAGCAGCCATTCGGGCAGGGGGCCCCACACAGATACGCAGTATTTT.

The chain employs TRBV4-3 and TRBJ2-3, with TRBD2 matching over 9 bases. This CDR3 comprises 17 residues. Germline V lookup: CDR1 LGHNA, CDR2 YSLEER. Trimming cost V 0 bases and J 3 bases; bases outside gene matches: 7. The CDR3 spells CASSQDSQAGGTDTQYF. CDR3 bases: TGCGCCAGCAGCCAAGACAGTCAAGCGGGAGGAACAGATACGCAGTATTTT.

This clonotype showed up many times. This rearrangement joins TRBV10-3 to TRBJ2-1; 8 bases map to TRBD1. The CDR3 is 17 amino acids. J was trimmed by 8 bases and V by 0 bases; bases with no gene match: 12. Germline V gene data show CDR1 as ENHRY and CDR2 as SYGVKD. CDR3 sequence reads: CAISESTRAGGGDEQFF. The DNA of the CDR3 is TGTGCCATCAGTGAGTCGACTCGGGCAGGGGGCGGCGATGAGCAGTTCTTC.

This clonotype came up a few times. The V call is TRBV5-1, the J call TRBJ2-1; 9 nucleotides match TRBD1. Per germline, CDR1 SGHRS and CDR2 YFSETQ. The length of the CDR3 is 15 residues. After removal of 5 bases from V and 6 bases from J, the junction contained 9 bases not matched to a gene. CDR3 sequence: CASRTGTGRLNEQFF. The CDR3 nucleotides are TGCGCCAGCAGAACGGGGACAGGGAGGCTCAATGAGCAGTTCTTC.

Comment on this clonotype: Possible read error: a much larger clone is one base away. The chain couples TRBV28 to TRBJ1-2; D call uncertain. The CDR3 sequence is 12 residues long. The germline V gene has CDR1 MDHEN and CDR2 SYDVKM. CDR3 in amino acids: CAGSLQNYGYTF. CDR3 nucleotide sequence: TGTGCCGGCAGTTTACAAAACTATGGCTACACCTTC.

As regards this clonotype: Since a much larger clone is just one base distant, this may be a read error. V usage is TRBV7-2 and J usage is TRBJ1-2, with 8 bases fitting TRBD1. The CDR3 spans 14 residues. Per germline, CDR1 SGHTA and CDR2 FQGNSA. CDR3 protein: CASSFGQGSYDYTF. The CDR3 DNA reads as TGTGCCAGCAGCTTCGGACAGGGTAGCTATGACTACACCTTC.

This clonotype has a count of ten or more. This sequence joins TRBV10-3 and TRBJ2-1; a possible D gene is TRBD2 (6 bases). Germline V gene lookup returns CDR1 ENHRY and CDR2 SYGVKD. This CDR3 is built from 16 residues. V lost 4 bases to trimming and J lost 0 bases, with 13 bases between them. The CDR3 loop reads CAISGGGARSYNEQFF. DNA for the CDR3: TGTGCCATCAGTGGTGGCGGGGCACGCTCCTACAATGAGCAGTTCTTC.

V and J are TRBV4-1 and TRBJ2-3, with TRBD2 matching over 13 bases. The CDR3 is 17 residues long. Germline CDR1 is MGHRA and CDR2 is YSYEKL. After removal of 2 bases from V and 2 bases from J, the junction contained 4 bases not matched to a gene. CDR3 in amino acids: CASSQMTSGGLTDTQYF. The CDR3 coding sequence is TGCGCCAGCAGCCAAATGACTAGCGGGGGGCTCACAGATACGCAGTATTTT.

This clonotype was detected a few times. The V gene is TRBV3-1, the J gene TRBJ2-5; TRBD1 might be the D (6 bases). This CDR3 region has 14 residues. V dropped 6 bases and J dropped 7 bases, with 18 bases sitting between them. Germline CDR1 is LGHDT and CDR2 is YNNKEL (reference sequence). The CDR3 sequence is CASSTGTFKGTQYF. The CDR3 DNA reads as TGTGCCAGCAGTACCGGGACATTCAAGGGGACCCAGTACTTC.

The chain uses TRBV20-1 and TRBJ1-2; D call uncertain. CDR1 DFQATT and CDR2 SNEGSKA come from the germline V gene (reference sequence). V was cut by 6 bases and J by 2 bases, with 4 bases left in between. The CDR3 loop spans 10 amino acids. Written as DNA, the CDR3 is TGCAGTGCCAGAAACTATGGCTACACCTTC. It translates to CSARNYGYTF.

The chain employs TRBV20-1 and TRBJ1-2; a possible D gene is TRBD1 (5 bases). The V and J ends lost 6 bases and 4 bases respectively, with 21 bases between them. The CDR3 loop spans 15 amino acids. CDR1 DFQATT and CDR2 SNEGSKA come from the germline V gene (reference sequence). CDR3 region: CSALFGGSGGYGYTF. CDR3 DNA: TGCAGTGCGCTCTTTGGCGGGTCCGGGGGCTATGGCTACACCTTC.

On this clonotype itself: The junction does not match germline at one end; this may be a read error. The rearrangement joins TRBV6-5 to TRBJ2-5; 8 bases agree with TRBD1. Germline loops: CDR1 MNHEY, CDR2 SVGAGI. This CDR3 is 16 amino acids long. CDR3 coding DNA: TGTGCCAGCAGTTACTCGTGGACAGGGCCTCAAGAGATCCAGTACTTC. Its translation: CASSYSWTGPQEIQYF.

In the case of this clonotype: A read error may produce the germline difference seen at one junction end. This rearrangement joins TRBV15 to TRBJ2-7; 7 nucleotides agree with TRBD2. The DNA end is more similar to TRBJ2-5, so the J call may be wrong. The germline gives CDR1 LNHNV, CDR2 YYDKDF (reference sequence). The CDR3 has 16 residues. CDR3 nucleotide sequence: TGTGCCACCAGCAGAGACTCTGGGAGGGCGCAAGGGACCCAGTACTTC. Translated: CATSRDSGRAQGTQYF.

This sequence joins TRBV7-9 and TRBJ2-5, with 12 positions matching TRBD1. CDR1 and CDR2 from the germline V gene are SEHNR and FQNEAQ (reference sequence). The J segment lost 6 bases and the V segment lost 5 bases, leaving 16 bases of the junction unmatched. The CDR3 consists of 18 residues. The CDR3 here is CASSLEGPGTGGRKTQYF. DNA for the CDR3: TGTGCCAGCAGCCTGGAGGGGCCCGGGACAGGGGGCAGAAAGACCCAGTACTTC.

In this sample, this clonotype turned up a few times. The V and J genes are TRBV10-2 and TRBJ1-2; 8 bases agree with TRBD1. Germline CDR1 and CDR2: WSHSY and SAAADI. This CDR3 is built from 14 residues. The junction had 7 bases not matched to a gene; V was cut back by 6 bases and J by 4 bases. The CDR3 coding sequence is TGCGCCAGCAGGAAACAGGGGGGTAGCTATGGCTACACCTTC. Residues: CASRKQGGSYGYTF.

The chain links TRBV5-5 to TRBJ1-5; D unresolved. CDR3 size: 13 residues. Germline V gives CDR1 SGHKS, CDR2 YYEKEE (reference sequence). Trimming took off 0 bases at V and 7 bases at J, with 8 bases between the two ends. The CDR3 protein is CASSLEPSQPQHF. Here the CDR3 DNA reads TGTGCCAGCAGCTTGGAACCTTCCCAGCCCCAGCATTTT.

This clonotype was detected only a few times. The V call is TRBV4-1, the J call TRBJ1-2; D is ambiguous. Per germline, CDR1 MGHRA and CDR2 YSYEKL. Trimming pared 5 bases from V and 4 bases from J, leaving 14 bases between. The CDR3 extends over 14 amino acids. The CDR3 region has the DNA TGCGCCAGCAGCACGAGGCCTGAAACCTATGGCTACACCTTC. Protein sequence: CASSTRPETYGYTF.

This clonotype was recorded at least ten times. The chain employs TRBV10-3 and TRBJ2-7; D remains unclear. Germline CDR1 is ENHRY and CDR2 is SYGVKD. This CDR3 has 14 amino acids. V was trimmed by 2 bases and J by 0 bases, leaving 8 bases between them. The CDR3 loop reads CAISETESSYEQYF. The CDR3, as DNA: TGTGCCATCAGTGAGACAGAGAGCTCCTACGAGCAGTACTTC.

V and J are TRBV5-1 and TRBJ1-5, with D tentatively TRBD1 (5 bases). Germline CDR1 SGHRS, CDR2 YFSETQ. CDR3 length equals 14 residues. V was shortened by 5 bases and J by 5 bases, with 14 bases between the two germline ends. The CDR3 reads CASSASGFDQPQHF. DNA for the CDR3: TGCGCCAGCAGTGCCTCAGGGTTTGATCAGCCCCAGCATTTT. The variable domain in full, with the rest retrieved from reference TRBV5-1 and TRBJ1-5, is KAGVTQTPRYLIKTRGQQVTLSCSPISGHRSVSWYQQTPGQGLQFLFEYFSETQRNKGNFPGRFSGRQFSNSRSEMNVSTLELGDSALYLCASSASGFDQPQHFGDGTRLSIL.

The CDR3 DNA sequence: TGTGCCAGCAGCTTAGAAGCGGGAGGCGCAGATACGCAGTATTTT. This sequence encodes CASSLEAGGADTQYF. This chain connects TRBV7-2 to TRBJ2-3; TRBD2 agrees at 9 bases. V shed 1 base and J 4 bases; nucleotides not matched to a gene: 3. The CDR3 totals 15 residues. Germline V gene lookup returns CDR1 SGHTA and CDR2 FQGNSA.

This clonotype came up a few times. The chain joins TRBV5-1 to TRBJ2-1, with TRBD1 matching 7 bases. Germline assignment: CDR1 SGHRS and CDR2 YFSETQ. The CDR3 extends over 16 amino acids. V shed 0 bases, J shed 2 bases, and the junction held 5 bases outside the gene matches. The CDR3 nucleotides are TGCGCCAGCAGCTTGGGTCCGGGACAGACCTACAATGAGCAGTTCTTC. It specifies CASSLGPGQTYNEQFF.